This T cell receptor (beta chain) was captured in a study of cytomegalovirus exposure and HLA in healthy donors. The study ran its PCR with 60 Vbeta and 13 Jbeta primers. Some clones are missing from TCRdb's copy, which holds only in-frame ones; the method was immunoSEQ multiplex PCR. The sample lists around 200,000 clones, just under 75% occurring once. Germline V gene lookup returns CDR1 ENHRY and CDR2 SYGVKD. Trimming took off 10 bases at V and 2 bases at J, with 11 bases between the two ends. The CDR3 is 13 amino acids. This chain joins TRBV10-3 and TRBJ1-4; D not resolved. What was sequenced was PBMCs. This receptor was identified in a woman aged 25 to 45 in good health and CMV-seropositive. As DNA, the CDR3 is TGTGCCACAGGTGCTTACACTAATGAAAAACTGTTTTTT. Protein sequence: CATGAYTNEKLFF.